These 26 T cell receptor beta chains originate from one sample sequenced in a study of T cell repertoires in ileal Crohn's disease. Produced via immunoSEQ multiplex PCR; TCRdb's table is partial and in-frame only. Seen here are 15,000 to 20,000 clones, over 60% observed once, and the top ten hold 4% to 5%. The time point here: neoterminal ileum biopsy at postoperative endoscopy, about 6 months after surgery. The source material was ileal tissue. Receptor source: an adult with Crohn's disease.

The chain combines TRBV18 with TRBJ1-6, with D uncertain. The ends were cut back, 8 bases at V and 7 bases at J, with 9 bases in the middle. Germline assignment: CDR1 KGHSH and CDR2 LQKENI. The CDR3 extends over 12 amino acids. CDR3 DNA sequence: TGTGCCAGCCGGGAGGAGAATTCACCCCTCCACTTT. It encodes CASREENSPLHF.

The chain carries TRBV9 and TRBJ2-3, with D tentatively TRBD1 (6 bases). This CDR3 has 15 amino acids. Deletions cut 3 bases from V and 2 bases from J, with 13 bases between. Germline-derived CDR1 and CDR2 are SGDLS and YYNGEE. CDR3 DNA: TGTGCCAGCAGCGCAAGACAGGCGAACACAGATACGCAGTATTTT. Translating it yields CASSARQANTDTQYF.

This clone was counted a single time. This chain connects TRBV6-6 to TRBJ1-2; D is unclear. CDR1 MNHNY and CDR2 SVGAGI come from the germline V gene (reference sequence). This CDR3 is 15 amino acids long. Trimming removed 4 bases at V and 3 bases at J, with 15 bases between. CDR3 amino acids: CASSFAGLLDYGYTF. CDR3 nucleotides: TGTGCCAGCAGTTTCGCGGGCCTCCTGGACTATGGCTACACCTTC.

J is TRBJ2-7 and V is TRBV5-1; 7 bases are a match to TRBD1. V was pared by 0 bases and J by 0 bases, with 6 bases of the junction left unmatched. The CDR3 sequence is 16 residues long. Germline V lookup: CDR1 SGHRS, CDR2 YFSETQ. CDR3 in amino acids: CASSLGGQSSSYEQYF. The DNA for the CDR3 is TGCGCCAGCAGCTTGGGGGGACAGTCCAGCTCCTACGAGCAGTACTTC.

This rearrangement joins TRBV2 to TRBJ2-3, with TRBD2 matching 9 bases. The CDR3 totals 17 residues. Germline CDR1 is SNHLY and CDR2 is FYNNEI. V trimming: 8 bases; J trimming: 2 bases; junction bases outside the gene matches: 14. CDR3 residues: CASYGFSGRQTTDTQYF. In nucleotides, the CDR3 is TGTGCCAGCTATGGGTTTAGCGGGAGACAAACCACAGATACGCAGTATTTT.

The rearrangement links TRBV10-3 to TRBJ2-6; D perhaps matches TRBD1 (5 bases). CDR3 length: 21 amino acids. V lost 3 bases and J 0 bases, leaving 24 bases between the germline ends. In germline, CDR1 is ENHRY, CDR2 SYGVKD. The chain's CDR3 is CAISDPRASAFPLSGANVLTF. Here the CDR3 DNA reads TGTGCCATCAGTGACCCCAGGGCTTCAGCGTTCCCACTCTCTGGGGCCAACGTCCTGACTTTC.

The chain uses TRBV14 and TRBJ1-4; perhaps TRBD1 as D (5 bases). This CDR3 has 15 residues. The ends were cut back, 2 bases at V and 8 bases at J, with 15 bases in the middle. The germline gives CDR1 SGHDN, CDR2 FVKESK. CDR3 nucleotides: TGTGCCAGCAGCCAAATGGGGCAGGGTAGAGAAAAACTGTTTTTT. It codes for CASSQMGQGREKLFF.

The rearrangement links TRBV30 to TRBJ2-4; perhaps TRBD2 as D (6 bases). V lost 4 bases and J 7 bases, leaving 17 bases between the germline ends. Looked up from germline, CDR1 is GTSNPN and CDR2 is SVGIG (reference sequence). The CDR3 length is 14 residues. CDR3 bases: TGTGCCTGGAAAGTGGCGGGGAAAGGGAACATTCAGTACTTC. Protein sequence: CAWKVAGKGNIQYF.

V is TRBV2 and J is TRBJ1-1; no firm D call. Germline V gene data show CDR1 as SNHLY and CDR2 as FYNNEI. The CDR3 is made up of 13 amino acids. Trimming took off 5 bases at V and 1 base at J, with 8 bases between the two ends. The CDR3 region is CASSNTANTEAFF. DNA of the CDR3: TGTGCCAGCAGTAATACAGCGAACACTGAAGCTTTCTTT.

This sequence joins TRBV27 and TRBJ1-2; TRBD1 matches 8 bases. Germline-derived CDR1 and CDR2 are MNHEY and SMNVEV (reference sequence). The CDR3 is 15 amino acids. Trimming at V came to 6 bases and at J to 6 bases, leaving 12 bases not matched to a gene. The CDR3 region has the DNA TGTGCCAGCAGCCTTGGGCGGACAGGGATCCATGGCTACACCTTC. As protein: CASSLGRTGIHGYTF.

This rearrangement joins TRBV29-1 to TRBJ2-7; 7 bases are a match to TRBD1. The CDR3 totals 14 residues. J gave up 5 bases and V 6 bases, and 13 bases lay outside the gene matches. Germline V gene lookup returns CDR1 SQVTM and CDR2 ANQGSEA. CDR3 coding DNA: TGCAGCGTCGAGGACTCCGGGACAGCGGACGAGCAGTACTTC. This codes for CSVEDSGTADEQYF.

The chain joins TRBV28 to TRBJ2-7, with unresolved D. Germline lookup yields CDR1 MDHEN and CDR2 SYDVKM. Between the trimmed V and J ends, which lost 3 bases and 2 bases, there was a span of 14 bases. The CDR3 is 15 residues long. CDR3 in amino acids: CASSFPIGQTYEQYF. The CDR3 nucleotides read TGTGCCAGCAGTTTCCCTATTGGGCAGACCTACGAGCAGTACTTC.

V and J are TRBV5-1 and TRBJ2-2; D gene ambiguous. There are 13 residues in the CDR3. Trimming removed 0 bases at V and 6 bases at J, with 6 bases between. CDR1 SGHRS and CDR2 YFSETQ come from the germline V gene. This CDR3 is CASSLAAAGELFF. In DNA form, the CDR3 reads TGCGCCAGCAGCTTGGCGGCGGCCGGGGAGCTGTTTTTT.

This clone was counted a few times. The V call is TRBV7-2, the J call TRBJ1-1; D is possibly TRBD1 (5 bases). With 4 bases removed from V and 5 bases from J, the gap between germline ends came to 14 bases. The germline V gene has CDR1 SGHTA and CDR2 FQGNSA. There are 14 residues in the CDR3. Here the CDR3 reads CASSSGGRVTEAFF. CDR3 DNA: TGTGCCAGCAGCTCGGGGGGAAGGGTAACTGAAGCTTTCTTT.

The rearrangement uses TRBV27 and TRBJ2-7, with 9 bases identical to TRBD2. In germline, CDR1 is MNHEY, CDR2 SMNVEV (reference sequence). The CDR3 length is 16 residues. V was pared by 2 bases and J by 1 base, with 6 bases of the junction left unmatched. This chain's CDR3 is CASSLISSGVSYEQYF. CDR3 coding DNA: TGTGCCAGCAGTTTAATTTCTAGCGGGGTGTCCTACGAGCAGTACTTC.

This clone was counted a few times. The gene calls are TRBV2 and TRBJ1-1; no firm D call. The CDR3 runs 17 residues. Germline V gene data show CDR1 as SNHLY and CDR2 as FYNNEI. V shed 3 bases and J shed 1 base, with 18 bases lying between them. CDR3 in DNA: TGTGCCAGCAGTGAGTCAGGAACAAAGAACTGGAACACTGAAGCTTTCTTT. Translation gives CASSESGTKNWNTEAFF.

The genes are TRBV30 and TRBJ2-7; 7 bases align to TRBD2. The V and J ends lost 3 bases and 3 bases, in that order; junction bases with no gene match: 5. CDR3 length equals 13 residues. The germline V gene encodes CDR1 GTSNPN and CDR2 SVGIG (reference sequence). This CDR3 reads CAWSAGVNYEQYF. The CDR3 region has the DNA TGTGCCTGGAGCGCGGGGGTGAACTACGAGCAGTACTTC.

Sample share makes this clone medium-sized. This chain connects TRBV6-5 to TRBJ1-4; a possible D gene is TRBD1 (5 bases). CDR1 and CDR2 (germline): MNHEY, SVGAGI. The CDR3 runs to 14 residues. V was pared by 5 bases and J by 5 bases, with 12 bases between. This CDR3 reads CASSQGGENEKLFF. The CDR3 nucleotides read TGTGCCAGCAGTCAGGGAGGAGAGAATGAAAAACTGTTTTTT.

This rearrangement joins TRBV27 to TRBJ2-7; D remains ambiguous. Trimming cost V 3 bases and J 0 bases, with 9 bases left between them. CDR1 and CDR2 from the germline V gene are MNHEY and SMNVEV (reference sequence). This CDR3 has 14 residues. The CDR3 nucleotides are TGTGCCAGCAGTTTGAGGCCAGACTCCTACGAGCAGTACTTC. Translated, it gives CASSLRPDSYEQYF.

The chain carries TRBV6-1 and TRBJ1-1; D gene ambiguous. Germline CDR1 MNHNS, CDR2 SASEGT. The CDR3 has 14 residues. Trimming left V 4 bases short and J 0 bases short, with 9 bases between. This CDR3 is CASSGYGVNTEAFF. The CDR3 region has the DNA TGTGCCAGCAGTGGGTACGGGGTGAACACTGAAGCTTTCTTT.

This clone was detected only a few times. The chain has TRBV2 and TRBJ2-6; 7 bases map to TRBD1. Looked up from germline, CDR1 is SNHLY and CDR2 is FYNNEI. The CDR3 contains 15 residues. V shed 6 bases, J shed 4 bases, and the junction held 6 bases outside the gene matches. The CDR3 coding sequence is TGTGCCAGCAGGTACAGGGGTCCCGGGGCCAACGTCCTGACTTTC. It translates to CASRYRGPGANVLTF.

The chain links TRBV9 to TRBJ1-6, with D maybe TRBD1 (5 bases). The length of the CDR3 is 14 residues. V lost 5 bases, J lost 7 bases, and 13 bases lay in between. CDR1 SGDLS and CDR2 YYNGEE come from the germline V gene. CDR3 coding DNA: TGTGCCAGCAGTCGACAGAGTGGGAATTCACCCCTCCACTTT. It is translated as CASSRQSGNSPLHF.

The CDR3: CASSRTGRANEQFF. The CDR3 region has the DNA TGTGCCAGCAGTAGGACAGGGAGGGCCAATGAGCAGTTCTTC. The V call is TRBV27, the J call TRBJ2-1, with a tentative D call TRBD1 (8 bases). CDR1 and CDR2 from the germline V gene are MNHEY and SMNVEV (reference sequence). The CDR3 covers 14 residues. The V end was cut by 5 bases, the J end by 6 bases, with 14 bases between.

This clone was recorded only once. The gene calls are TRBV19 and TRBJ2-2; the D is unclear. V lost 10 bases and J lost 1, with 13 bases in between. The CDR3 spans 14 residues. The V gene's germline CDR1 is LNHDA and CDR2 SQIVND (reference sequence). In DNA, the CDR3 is TGTGCCACCGCGCCCTTATTGAACACCGGGGAGCTGTTTTTT. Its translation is CATAPLLNTGELFF.

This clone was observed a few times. The CDR3 here is CASSYRDSQETQYF. The CDR3 DNA follows: TGTGCCAGCAGCTACCGGGACAGCCAAGAGACCCAGTACTTC. This chain connects TRBV7-8 to TRBJ2-5; TRBD1 agrees at 7 bases. After removal of 4 bases from V and 1 base from J, the junction contained 3 bases not matched to a gene. CDR1 SGHVS and CDR2 FQNEAQ come from the germline V gene. This CDR3 is built from 14 residues.

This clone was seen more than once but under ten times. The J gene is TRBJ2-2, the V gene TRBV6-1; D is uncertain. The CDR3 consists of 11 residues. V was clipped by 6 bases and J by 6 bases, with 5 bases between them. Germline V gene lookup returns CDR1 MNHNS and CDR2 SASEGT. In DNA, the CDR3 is TGTGCCAGCAGGCTAGCCGGGGAGCTGTTTTTT. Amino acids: CASRLAGELFF.